This TCR beta chain was retrieved from a study of cytomegalovirus exposure and HLA in healthy donors. As regards this clone: Its antigen is unidentified.

Study-wide findings and caveats: One later analysis, an examination of the 90 to 150 validation repertoires, found that first-cohort TCR clusters tended to co-occur in them. Most TCR sequences were uncommon, yet certain public TCRs appeared in many donors.

Trimming removed 6 bases from V and 4 bases from J, with 12 bases in between. This CDR3 has 13 residues. CDR1 and CDR2 from the germline V gene are MDHEN and SYDVKM. Among the 110 or so subjects of the validation cohort, separate from the approximately 700-subject first cohort, were the donors. Assay used: immunoSEQ multiplex PCR; TCRdb lists only in-frame clones, some missing. Here the sample spans about 160,000 clones, around nine tenths being singletons. Specimen: PBMCs. The sequence was obtained from a man in his late teens or twenties in good health and CMV-seronegative. The gene calls are TRBV28 and TRBJ2-5; a possible D gene is TRBD1 (6 bases). CDR3 nucleotides: TGTGCCAGCAGACGAACAGGGAGAGAGACCCAGTACTTC. This translates into CASRRTGRETQYF. The variable domain in full, completed from reference TRBV28 and TRBJ2-5, reads DVKVTQSSRYLVKRTGEKVFLECVQDMDHENMFWYRQDPGLGLRLIYFSYDVKMKEKGDIPEGYSVSREKKERFSLILESASTNQTSMYLCASRRTGRETQYFGPGTRLLVL.